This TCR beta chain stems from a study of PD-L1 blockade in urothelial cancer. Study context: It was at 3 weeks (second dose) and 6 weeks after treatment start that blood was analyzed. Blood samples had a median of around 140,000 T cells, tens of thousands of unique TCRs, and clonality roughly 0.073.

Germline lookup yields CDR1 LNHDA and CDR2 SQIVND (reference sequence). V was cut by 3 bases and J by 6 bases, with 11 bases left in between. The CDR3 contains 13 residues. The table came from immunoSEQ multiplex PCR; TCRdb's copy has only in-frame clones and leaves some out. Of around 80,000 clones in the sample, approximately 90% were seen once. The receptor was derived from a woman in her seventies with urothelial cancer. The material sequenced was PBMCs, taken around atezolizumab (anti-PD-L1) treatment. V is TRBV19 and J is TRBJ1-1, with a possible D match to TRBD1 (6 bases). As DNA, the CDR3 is TGTGCCAGTAGTATCAGGGGCTCACCTGAAGCTTTCTTT. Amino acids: CASSIRGSPEAFF.